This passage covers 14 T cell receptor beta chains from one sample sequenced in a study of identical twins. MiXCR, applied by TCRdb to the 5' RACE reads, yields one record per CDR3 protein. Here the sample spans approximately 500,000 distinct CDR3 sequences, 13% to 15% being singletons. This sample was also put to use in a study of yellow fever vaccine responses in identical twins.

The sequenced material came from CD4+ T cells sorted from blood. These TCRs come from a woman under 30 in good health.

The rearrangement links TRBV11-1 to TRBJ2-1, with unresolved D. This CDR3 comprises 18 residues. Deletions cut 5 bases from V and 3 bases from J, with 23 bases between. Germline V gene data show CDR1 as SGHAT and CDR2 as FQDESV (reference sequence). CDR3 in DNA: TGTGCCAGCAGCCCAAAAAGACAAGCTGGGCCAGGCTACAATGAGCAGTTCTTC. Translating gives CASSPKRQAGPGYNEQFF.

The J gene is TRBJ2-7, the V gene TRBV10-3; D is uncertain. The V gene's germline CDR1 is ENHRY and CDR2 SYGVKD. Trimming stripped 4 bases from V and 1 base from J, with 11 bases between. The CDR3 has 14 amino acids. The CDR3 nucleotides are TGTGCCATCAGTGTTCAGGAACCTTCCTACGAGCAGTACTTC. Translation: CAISVQEPSYEQYF.

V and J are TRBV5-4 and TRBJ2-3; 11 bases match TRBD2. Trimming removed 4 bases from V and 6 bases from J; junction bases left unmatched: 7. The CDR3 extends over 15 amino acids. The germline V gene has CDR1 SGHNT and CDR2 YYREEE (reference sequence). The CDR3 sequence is CASSTTGTSGDTQYF. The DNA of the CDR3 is TGTGCCAGCAGCACCACCGGGACTAGCGGCGATACGCAGTATTTT.

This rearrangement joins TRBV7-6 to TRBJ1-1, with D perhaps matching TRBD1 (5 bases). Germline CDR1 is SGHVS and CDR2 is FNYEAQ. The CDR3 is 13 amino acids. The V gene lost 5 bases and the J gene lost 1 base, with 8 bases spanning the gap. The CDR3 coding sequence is TGTGCCAGCAGCGAACAGGAGAACACTGAAGCTTTCTTT. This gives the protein CASSEQENTEAFF. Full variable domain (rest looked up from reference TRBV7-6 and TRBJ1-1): GAGVSQSPRYKVTKRGQDVALRCDPISGHVSLYWYRQALGQGPEFLTYFNYEAQQDKSGLPNDRFSAERPEGSISTLTIQRTEQRDSAMYRCASSEQENTEAFFGQGTRLTVV.

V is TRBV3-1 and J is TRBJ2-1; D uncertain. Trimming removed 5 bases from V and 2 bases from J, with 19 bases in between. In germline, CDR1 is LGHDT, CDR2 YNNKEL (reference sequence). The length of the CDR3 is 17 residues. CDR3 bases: TGTGCCAGCAGCGGTCGAAGGGATCTTTTTACCTACAATGAGCAGTTCTTC. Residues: CASSGRRDLFTYNEQFF.

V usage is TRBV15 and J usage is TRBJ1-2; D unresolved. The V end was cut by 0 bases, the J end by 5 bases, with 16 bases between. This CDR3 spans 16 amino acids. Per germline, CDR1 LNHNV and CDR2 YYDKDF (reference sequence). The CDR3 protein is CATSRDRGSWVYGYTF. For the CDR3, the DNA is TGTGCCACCAGCAGAGATCGTGGCAGTTGGGTATATGGCTACACCTTC.

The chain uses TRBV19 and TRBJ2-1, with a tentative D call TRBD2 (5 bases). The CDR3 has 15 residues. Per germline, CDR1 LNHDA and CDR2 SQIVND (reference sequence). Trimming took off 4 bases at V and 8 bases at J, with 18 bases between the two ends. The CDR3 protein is CASSKDSLASDEQFF. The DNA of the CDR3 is TGTGCCAGTAGTAAGGACTCCCTAGCTTCAGATGAGCAGTTCTTC.

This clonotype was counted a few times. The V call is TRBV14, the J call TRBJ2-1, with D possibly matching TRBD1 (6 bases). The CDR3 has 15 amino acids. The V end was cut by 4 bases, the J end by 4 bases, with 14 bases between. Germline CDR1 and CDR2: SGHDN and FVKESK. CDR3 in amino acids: CASSPGASGYNEQFF. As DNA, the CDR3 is TGTGCCAGCAGCCCAGGGGCGTCGGGGTACAATGAGCAGTTCTTC.

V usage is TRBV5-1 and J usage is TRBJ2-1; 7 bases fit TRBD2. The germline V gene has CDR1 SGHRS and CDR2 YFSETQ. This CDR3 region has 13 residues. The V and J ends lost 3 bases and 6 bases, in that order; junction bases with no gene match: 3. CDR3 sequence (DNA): TGCGCCAGCAGCTGGGGAGGGCGCAATGAGCAGTTCTTC. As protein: CASSWGGRNEQFF.

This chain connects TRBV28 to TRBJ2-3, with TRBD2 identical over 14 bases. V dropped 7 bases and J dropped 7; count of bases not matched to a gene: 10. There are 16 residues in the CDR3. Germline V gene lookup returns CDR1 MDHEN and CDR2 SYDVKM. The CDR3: CASTNRGTSGRNTQYF. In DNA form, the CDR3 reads TGTGCCAGCACTAATCGCGGGACTAGCGGGAGAAATACGCAGTATTTT.

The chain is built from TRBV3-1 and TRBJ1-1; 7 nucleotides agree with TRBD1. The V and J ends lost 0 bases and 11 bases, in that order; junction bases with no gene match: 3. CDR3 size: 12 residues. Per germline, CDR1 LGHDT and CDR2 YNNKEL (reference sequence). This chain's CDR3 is CASSQDRGYAFF. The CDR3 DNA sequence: TGTGCCAGCAGCCAAGACAGGGGGTACGCTTTCTTT.

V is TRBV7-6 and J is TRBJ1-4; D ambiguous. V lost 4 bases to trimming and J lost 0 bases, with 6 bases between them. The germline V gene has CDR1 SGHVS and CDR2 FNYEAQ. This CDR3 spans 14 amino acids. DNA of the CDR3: TGTGCCAGCAGCTACAGTCCAACTAATGAAAAACTGTTTTTT. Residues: CASSYSPTNEKLFF.

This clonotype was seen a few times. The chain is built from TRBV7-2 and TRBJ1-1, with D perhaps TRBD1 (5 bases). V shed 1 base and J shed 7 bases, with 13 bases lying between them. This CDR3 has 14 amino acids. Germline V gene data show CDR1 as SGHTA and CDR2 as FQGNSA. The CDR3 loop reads CASSLVLSGGEAFF. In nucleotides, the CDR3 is TGTGCCAGCAGCTTAGTGCTGTCTGGGGGTGAAGCTTTCTTT.

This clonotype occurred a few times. DNA of the CDR3: TGCGCCAGCAGCGCCCGTCTGGGAGTGAACACTGAAGCTTTCTTT. Protein: CASSARLGVNTEAFF. The chain links TRBV5-1 to TRBJ1-1; D is ambiguous. The CDR3 sequence is 15 residues long. V was cut by 4 bases and J by 0 bases, with 13 bases left in between. CDR1 and CDR2 from the germline V gene are SGHRS and YFSETQ. Full variable domain (outside the CDR3, taken from reference TRBV5-1 and TRBJ1-1): KAGVTQTPRYLIKTRGQQVTLSCSPISGHRSVSWYQQTPGQGLQFLFEYFSETQRNKGNFPGRFSGRQFSNSRSEMNVSTLELGDSALYLCASSARLGVNTEAFFGQGTRLTVV.